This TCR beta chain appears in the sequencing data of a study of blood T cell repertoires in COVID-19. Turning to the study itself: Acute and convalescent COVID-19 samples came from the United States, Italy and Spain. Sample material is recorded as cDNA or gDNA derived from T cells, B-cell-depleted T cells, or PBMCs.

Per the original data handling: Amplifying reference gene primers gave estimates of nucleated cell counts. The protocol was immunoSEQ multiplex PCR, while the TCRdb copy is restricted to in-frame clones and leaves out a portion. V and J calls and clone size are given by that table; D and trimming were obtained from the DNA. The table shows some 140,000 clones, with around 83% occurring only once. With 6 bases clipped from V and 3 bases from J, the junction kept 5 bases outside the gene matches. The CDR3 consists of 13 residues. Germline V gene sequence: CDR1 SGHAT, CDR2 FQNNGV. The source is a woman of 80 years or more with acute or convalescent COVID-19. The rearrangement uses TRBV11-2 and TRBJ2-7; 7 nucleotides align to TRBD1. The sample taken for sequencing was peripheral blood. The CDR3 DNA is TGTGCCAGCAGTACAGGGGATTACTACGAGCAGTACTTC. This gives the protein CASSTGDYYEQYF. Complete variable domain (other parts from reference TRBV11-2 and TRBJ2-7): EAGVAQSPRYKIIEKRQSVAFWCNPISGHATLYWYQQILGQGPKLLIQFQNNGVVDDSQLPKDRFSAERLKGVDSTLKIQPAKLEDSAVYLCASSTGDYYEQYFGPGTRLTVT.